This entry is about one T cell receptor (beta chain). No antigen is known for it. CDR1 is SEHNR and CDR2 is FQNEAQ in the germline V gene (reference sequence). The CDR3 has 14 amino acids. V was trimmed by 5 bases and J by 7 bases, leaving 15 bases between them. Reverse transcription used about 0.45 to 1 ug RNA and random hexamers. TCRdb analysed the immunoSEQ multiplex PCR reads with MiXCR anew, one entry per CDR3 protein. The sample lists approximately 190,000 distinct CDR3 sequences, 95% occurring once. This record comes from a study of CD8 T cells in Susac syndrome. General study points: There were fewer than 20 Susac-specific public clones in total CD8+ repertoires and 5 or 6 in CD8+ TEMRA repertoires.

While CD8+ and CD4+ T cells were isolated negatively, TEMRA cells were enriched by FACS. Input material: CD8+ T cells from PBMCs. The TCR sequence derives from a human donor with Susac syndrome. The V and J genes are TRBV7-9 and TRBJ2-1, with D perhaps TRBD2 (6 bases). Here the CDR3 reads CASSPLTSRNEQFF. The CDR3 coding sequence is TGTGCCAGCAGCCCGCTGACTAGTCGGAATGAGCAGTTCTTC. Full variable domain (remainder filled in from reference TRBV7-9 and TRBJ2-1): DTGVSQNPRHKITKRGQNVTFRCDPISEHNRLYWYRQTLGQGPEFLTYFQNEAQLEKSRLLSDRFSAERPKGSFSTLEIQRTEQGDSAMYLCASSPLTSRNEQFFGPGTRLTVL.